This T cell receptor (beta chain) was captured by sequencing in a study of identical twins. Broader study findings: Findings depended on cross-sectional statistics rather than tracking the same donors. Weaker excess twin sharing was seen among beta out-of-frame sequences.

The CDR3 spans 15 residues. The V gene lost 0 bases and the J gene lost 8 bases, with 17 bases spanning the gap. Germline CDR1 DFQATT, CDR2 SNEGSKA (reference sequence). This clonotype was seen a handful of times. No antigen is known for it. TCRdb reprocessed the 5' RACE reads via MiXCR and lists one record per CDR3 protein. The sample shows about 890,000 distinct CDR3 sequences, over 9% of them seen only once. The data were also submitted as part of a second study, on yellow fever vaccine responses in identical twins.

The rearrangement uses TRBV20-1 and TRBJ2-1; tentative D call: TRBD1 (6 bases). The sample was PBMCs. This receptor was obtained from a woman aged 18-29 years in good health. CDR3 DNA: TGCAGTGCTAGAGATACCAGGGGACGAGTAGATGAGCAGTTCTTC. It codes for CSARDTRGRVDEQFF.